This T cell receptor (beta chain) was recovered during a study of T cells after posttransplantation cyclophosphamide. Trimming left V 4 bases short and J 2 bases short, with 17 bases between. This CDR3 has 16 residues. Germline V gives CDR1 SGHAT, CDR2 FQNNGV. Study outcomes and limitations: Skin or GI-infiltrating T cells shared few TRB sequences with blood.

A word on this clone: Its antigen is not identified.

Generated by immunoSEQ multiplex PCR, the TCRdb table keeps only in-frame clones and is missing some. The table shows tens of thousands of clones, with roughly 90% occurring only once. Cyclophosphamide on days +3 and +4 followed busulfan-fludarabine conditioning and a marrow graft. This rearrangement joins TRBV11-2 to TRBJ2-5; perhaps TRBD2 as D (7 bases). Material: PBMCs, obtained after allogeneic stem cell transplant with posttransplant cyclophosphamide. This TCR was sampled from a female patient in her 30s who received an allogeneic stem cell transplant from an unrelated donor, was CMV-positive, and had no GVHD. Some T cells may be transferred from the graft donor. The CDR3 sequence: CASSSTRGGYQETQYF. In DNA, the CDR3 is TGTGCCAGCAGCTCAACAAGGGGGGGGTATCAAGAGACCCAGTACTTC. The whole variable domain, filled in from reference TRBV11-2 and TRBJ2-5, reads EAGVAQSPRYKIIEKRQSVAFWCNPISGHATLYWYQQILGQGPKLLIQFQNNGVVDDSQLPKDRFSAERLKGVDSTLKIQPAKLEDSAVYLCASSSTRGGYQETQYFGPGTRLLVL.